The present T cell receptor beta chain was sequenced within a study of shared clonotypes between healthy human individuals. Libraries were prepared by immunoSEQ multiplex PCR; TCRdb keeps only in-frame clonotypes and omits some of them. The repertoire consists of roughly 500,000 clones, with approximately 80% occurring once and the leading ten covering about an eighth. The CDR3 extends over 17 amino acids. V was cut by 4 bases and J by 7 bases, with 22 bases left in between. Germline V gives CDR1 LGHNA, CDR2 YNFKEQ. This clonotype was obtained from a middle-aged woman in good health. Some clones in this sample may be carry-over from other donors' samples. The sample was PBMCs. The genes are TRBV4-2 and TRBJ1-4; D perhaps matches TRBD1 (6 bases). The CDR3 region has the DNA TGTGCCAGCAGCCGTACCGAATCCGGACAGATAGGTGAAAAACTGTTTTTT. Protein: CASSRTESGQIGEKLFF.